Listed below are T cell receptor beta chains from one sample, sequenced in a study of beta chain features in type 1 diabetes. Clones were read by immunoSEQ multiplex PCR, and TCRdb kept only the in-frame ones, dropping some. The data hold about 350,000 clones, with roughly 21% observed a single time. The specimen was naive CD4+ T cells from blood. The receptors shown here come from a woman under 30 in good health. Both conserved end residues are part of each CDR3. D genes are given only for firm matches. Expanded clones are given a class, and other clones once, few, many or no size at all.

V gene	D gene	clone size	J gene	CDR3 protein	CDR3 DNA
TRBV19	-	few	TRBJ2-5	CASSLTSQETQYF	TGTGCCAGTAGCTTGACTAGCCAAGAGACCCAGTACTTC
TRBV5-1	TRBD2	-	TRBJ2-5	CASSSGGNEETQYF	TGCGCCAGCAGCTCGGGGGGAAACGAGGAGACCCAGTACTTC
TRBV30	-	few	TRBJ2-7	CAWRGGTSYEQYF	TGTGCCTGGAGAGGCGGGACCTCCTACGAGCAGTACTTC
TRBV30	TRBD1	few	TRBJ2-3	CAFGTGGWRNAQYF	TGTGCCTTCGGGACAGGGGGCTGGCGGAACGCGCAGTATTTT
TRBV5-1	TRBD1	few	TRBJ1-2	CASSSGQGNYGYTF	TGCGCCAGCAGCTCAGGACAGGGCAACTATGGCTACACCTTC
TRBV4-1	TRBD2	few	TRBJ2-3	CASSQGLARRPDTQYF	TGCGCCAGCAGCCAGGGACTAGCGCGAAGGCCAGATACGCAGTATTTT
TRBV6-5	TRBD1	-	TRBJ1-2	CASSRQGRDGYTF	TGTGCCAGCAGTCGACAGGGGCGAGATGGCTACACCTTC
TRBV29-1	-	few	TRBJ1-2	CSVEDRWASNYGYTF	TGCAGCGTTGAAGATCGGTGGGCTTCTAACTATGGCTACACCTTC
TRBV10-3	-	-	TRBJ1-5	CAISYEGVDQPQHF	TGTGCCATCAGTTATGAGGGGGTGGATCAGCCCCAGCATTTT
TRBV10-3	-	few	TRBJ2-2	CATQGERNTGELFF	TGTGCCACTCAAGGGGAAAGGAACACCGGGGAGCTGTTTTTT
TRBV29-1	-	-	TRBJ1-2	CSVDYYGYTF	TGCAGCGTTGACTACTATGGCTACACCTTC
TRBV7-9	-	few	TRBJ1-2	CASSLGQANYGYTF	TGTGCCAGCAGCTTAGGACAGGCTAACTATGGCTACACCTTC
TRBV18	-	-	TRBJ1-3	CASSLSTVSGNTIYF	TGTGCCAGCTCACTCTCAACAGTCTCTGGAAACACCATATATTTT
TRBV6-1	TRBD2	few	TRBJ2-1	CASRLAGGNEQFF	TGTGCCAGCAGGTTAGCGGGAGGAAATGAGCAGTTCTTC
TRBV29-1	-	few	TRBJ1-1	CSASGLTRGAFF	TGCAGCGCTTCCGGGCTCACAAGGGGAGCTTTCTTT
TRBV29-1	TRBD1	few	TRBJ1-2	CSVDFGQGLHGYTF	TGCAGCGTTGATTTTGGACAGGGCCTCCATGGCTACACCTTC
TRBV4-2	TRBD2	-	TRBJ2-1	CASSRGLAGVLNEQFF	TGTGCCAGCAGCCGGGGGTTAGCGGGAGTGCTCAATGAGCAGTTCTTC
TRBV29-1	-	few	TRBJ2-1	CSVESVSYNEQFF	TGCAGCGTTGAGTCCGTCAGTTACAATGAGCAGTTCTTC
TRBV5-1	TRBD1	-	TRBJ1-2	CASSLAGGGDGYTF	TGCGCCAGCAGCTTGGCCGGAGGGGGCGATGGCTACACCTTC
TRBV9	TRBD2	-	TRBJ2-7	CASSVESGAFYEQYF	TGTGCCAGCAGCGTAGAAAGCGGGGCTTTCTACGAGCAGTACTTC
TRBV11-2	TRBD2	-	TRBJ2-2	CASRPIAGYTGELFF	TGTGCCAGCAGACCAATAGCGGGGTACACCGGGGAGCTGTTTTTT
TRBV7-2	-	-	TRBJ1-2	CASSLTSQVLKTF	TGTGCCAGCAGCTTAACTTCACAGGTCCTAAAGACCTTC
TRBV29-1	-	-	TRBJ2-1	CSVGDIKYNEQFF	TGCAGCGTTGGGGACATAAAATACAATGAGCAGTTCTTC
TRBV7-8	-	-	TRBJ2-2	CASSHRDGRELFF	TGTGCCAGCAGCCACAGGGACGGTCGGGAGCTGTTTTTT
TRBV5-1	-	-	TRBJ2-5	CASSLEGFGGQETQYF	TGCGCCAGCAGCTTGGAGGGGTTTGGAGGGCAAGAGACCCAGTACTTC
TRBV29-1	TRBD2	few	TRBJ2-7	CSVGGAYEQYF	TGCAGCGTGGGGGGGGCCTACGAGCAGTACTTC
TRBV12-5	TRBD1	-	TRBJ2-7	CASGGQGLPYEQYF	TGTGCTAGTGGTGGACAGGGGTTACCCTACGAGCAGTACTTC
TRBV7-6	TRBD1	few	TRBJ2-7	CASSYKRDRGGEQYF	TGTGCCAGCAGCTATAAGCGGGACAGGGGGGGCGAGCAGTACTTC
TRBV5-4	TRBD2	few	TRBJ2-1	CASSLSGSYYEQFF	TGTGCCAGCAGCCTTAGCGGGAGCTATTATGAGCAGTTCTTC
TRBV10-3	-	-	TRBJ1-1	CAIRGSQGNTEAFF	TGTGCCATCAGGGGATCGCAGGGAAACACTGAAGCTTTCTTT
TRBV5-1	TRBD1	few	TRBJ2-2	CASSSGQGYTGELFF	TGCGCCAGCAGCTCGGGACAGGGGTACACCGGGGAGCTGTTTTTT
TRBV9	TRBD1	-	TRBJ1-1	CASSVGGQGAFEAFF	TGTGCCAGCAGCGTAGGCGGGCAGGGGGCCTTCGAAGCTTTCTTT
TRBV5-4	TRBD1	-	TRBJ2-7	CASSSKQGPYEQYF	TGTGCCAGCAGCTCTAAACAGGGGCCTTACGAGCAGTACTTC
TRBV2	TRBD1	-	TRBJ2-1	CASRPGTGQFF	TGTGCCAGCAGACCCGGGACAGGGCAGTTCTTC
TRBV5-1	-	few	TRBJ2-2	CASSLNIANTGELFF	TGCGCCAGCAGCTTGAACATCGCGAACACCGGGGAGCTGTTTTTT
TRBV7-2	TRBD1	-	TRBJ1-1	CASSRWTGPLTEAFF	TGTGCCAGCAGCCGTTGGACAGGACCCCTGACTGAAGCTTTCTTT
TRBV27	-	few	TRBJ2-1	CASSLQGRPNEQFF	TGTGCCAGCAGTTTACAGGGGCGGCCCAATGAGCAGTTCTTC
TRBV4-2	TRBD2	few	TRBJ2-1	CASSQDIGGTSGTRGNEQFF	TGTGCCAGCAGCCAAGATATAGGGGGGACTAGCGGGACCCGCGGCAATGAGCAGTTCTTC
TRBV14	-	-	TRBJ2-2	CASSHSTSSVGELFF	TGTGCCAGCAGCCACTCGACTAGTAGTGTCGGGGAGCTGTTTTTT
TRBV2	-	-	TRBJ1-1	CASSEALGRVTEAFF	TGTGCCAGCAGTGAAGCTCTCGGGAGAGTCACTGAAGCTTTCTTT
TRBV9	-	-	TRBJ2-2	CASSVGSRGAGELFF	TGTGCCAGCAGCGTAGGGTCCAGGGGGGCCGGGGAGCTGTTTTTT
TRBV25-1	-	-	TRBJ2-7	CASSLLGLDEQYF	TGTGCCAGCAGCTTACTAGGTTTGGACGAGCAGTACTTC
TRBV19	TRBD1	few	TRBJ2-7	CASSVTGGIGEQYF	TGTGCCAGTAGTGTGACAGGGGGTATTGGCGAGCAGTACTTC
TRBV30	TRBD1	few	TRBJ1-4	CAWGTGWEKLFF	TGTGCCTGGGGGACAGGGTGGGAAAAACTGTTTTTT